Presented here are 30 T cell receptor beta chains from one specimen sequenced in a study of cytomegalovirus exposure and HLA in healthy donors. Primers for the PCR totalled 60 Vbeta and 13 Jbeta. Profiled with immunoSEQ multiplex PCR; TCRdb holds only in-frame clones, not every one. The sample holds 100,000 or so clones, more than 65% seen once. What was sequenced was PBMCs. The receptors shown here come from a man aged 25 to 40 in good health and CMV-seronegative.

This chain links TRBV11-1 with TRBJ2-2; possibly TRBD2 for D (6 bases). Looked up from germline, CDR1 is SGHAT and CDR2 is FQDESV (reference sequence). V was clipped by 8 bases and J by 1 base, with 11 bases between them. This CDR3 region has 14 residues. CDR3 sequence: CASGGPGNTGELFF. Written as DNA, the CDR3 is TGTGCCAGCGGAGGGCCGGGGAACACCGGGGAGCTGTTTTTT. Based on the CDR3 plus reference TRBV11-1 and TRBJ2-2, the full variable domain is EAEVAQSPRYKITEKSQAVAFWCDPISGHATLYWYRQILGQGPELLVQFQDESVVDDSQLPKDRFSAERLKGVDSTLKIQPAELGDSAMYLCASGGPGNTGELFFGEGSRLTVL.

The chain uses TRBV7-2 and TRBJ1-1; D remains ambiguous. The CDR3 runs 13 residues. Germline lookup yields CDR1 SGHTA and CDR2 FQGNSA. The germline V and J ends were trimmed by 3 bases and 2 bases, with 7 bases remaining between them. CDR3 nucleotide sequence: TGTGCCAGCAGCTTTGCCGGTAACACTGAAGCTTTCTTT. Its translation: CASSFAGNTEAFF.

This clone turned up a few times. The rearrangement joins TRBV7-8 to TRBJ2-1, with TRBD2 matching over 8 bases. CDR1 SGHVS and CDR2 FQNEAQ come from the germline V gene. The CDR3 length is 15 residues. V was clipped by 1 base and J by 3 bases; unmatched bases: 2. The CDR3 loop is CASSLVTSGYNEQFF. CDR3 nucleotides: TGTGCCAGCAGCTTAGTTACTAGCGGCTACAATGAGCAGTTCTTC.

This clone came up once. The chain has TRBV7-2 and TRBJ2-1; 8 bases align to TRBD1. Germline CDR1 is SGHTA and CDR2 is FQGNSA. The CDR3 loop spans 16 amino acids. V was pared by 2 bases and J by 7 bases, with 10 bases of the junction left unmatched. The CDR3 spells CASSLTPGQGKNEQFF. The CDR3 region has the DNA TGTGCCAGCAGCTTAACTCCCGGACAGGGTAAGAATGAGCAGTTCTTC.

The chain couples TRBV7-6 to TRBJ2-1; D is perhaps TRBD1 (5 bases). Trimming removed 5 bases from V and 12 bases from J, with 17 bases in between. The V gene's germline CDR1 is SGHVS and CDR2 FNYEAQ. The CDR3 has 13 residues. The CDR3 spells CASSTDQQARQFF. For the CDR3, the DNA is TGTGCCAGCAGCACCGATCAACAGGCGCGGCAGTTCTTC.

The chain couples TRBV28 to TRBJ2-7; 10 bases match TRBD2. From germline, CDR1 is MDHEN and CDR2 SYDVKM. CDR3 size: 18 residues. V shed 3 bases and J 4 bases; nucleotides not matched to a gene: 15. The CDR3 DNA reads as TGTGCCAGCAGTTTCGGGACCCGGACTAGCGGAAAGGAATACGAGCAGTACTTC. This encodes CASSFGTRTSGKEYEQYF.

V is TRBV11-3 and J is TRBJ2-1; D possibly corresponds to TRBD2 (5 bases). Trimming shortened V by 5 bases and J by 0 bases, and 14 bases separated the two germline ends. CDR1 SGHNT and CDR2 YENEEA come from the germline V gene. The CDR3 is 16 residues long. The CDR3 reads CASSHILANSYNEQFF. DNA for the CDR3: TGTGCCAGCAGCCATATCTTAGCGAACTCCTACAATGAGCAGTTCTTC. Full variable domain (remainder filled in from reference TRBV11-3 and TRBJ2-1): EAGVVQSPRYKIIEKKQPVAFWCNPISGHNTLYWYLQNLGQGPELLIRYENEEAVDDSQLPKDRFSAERLKGVDSTLKIQPAELGDSAVYLCASSHILANSYNEQFFGPGTRLTVL.

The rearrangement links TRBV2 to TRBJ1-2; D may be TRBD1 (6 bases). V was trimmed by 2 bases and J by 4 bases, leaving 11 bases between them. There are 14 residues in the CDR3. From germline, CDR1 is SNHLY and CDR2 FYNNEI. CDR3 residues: CASSESGASYGYTF. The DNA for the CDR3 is TGTGCCAGCAGTGAATCAGGGGCCTCCTATGGCTACACCTTC.

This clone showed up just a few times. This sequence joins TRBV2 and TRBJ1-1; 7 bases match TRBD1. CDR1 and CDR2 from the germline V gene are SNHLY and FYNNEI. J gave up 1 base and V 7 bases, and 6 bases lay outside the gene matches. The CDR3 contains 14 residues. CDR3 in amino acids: CASIREGANTEAFF. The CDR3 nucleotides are TGTGCCAGCATTCGTGAGGGGGCGAACACTGAAGCTTTCTTT.

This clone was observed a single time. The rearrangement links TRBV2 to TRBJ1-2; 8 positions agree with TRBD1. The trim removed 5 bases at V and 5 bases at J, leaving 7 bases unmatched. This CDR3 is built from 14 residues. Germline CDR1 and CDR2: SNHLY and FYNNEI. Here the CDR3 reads CASSSLGQEYGYTF. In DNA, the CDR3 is TGTGCCAGCAGTAGCTTGGGACAGGAGTATGGCTACACCTTC.

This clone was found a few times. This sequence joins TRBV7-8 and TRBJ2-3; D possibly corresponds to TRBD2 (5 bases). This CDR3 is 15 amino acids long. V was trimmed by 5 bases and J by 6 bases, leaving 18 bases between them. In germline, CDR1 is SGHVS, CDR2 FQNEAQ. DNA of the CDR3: TGTGCCAGCAGCCGTCTGGGCAGCGGTGTCGATACGCAGTATTTT. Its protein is CASSRLGSGVDTQYF. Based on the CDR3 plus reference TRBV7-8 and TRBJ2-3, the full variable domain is GAGVSQSPRYKVAKRGQDVALRCDPISGHVSLFWYQQALGQGPEFLTYFQNEAQLDKSGLPSDRFFAERPEGSVSTLKIQRTQQEDSAVYLCASSRLGSGVDTQYFGPGTRLTVL.

The CDR3 loop is CASSLGLAGVSETQYF. The CDR3 nucleotides read TGTGCCAGCAGCCTAGGACTAGCGGGAGTATCGGAGACCCAGTACTTC. The rearrangement joins TRBV6-6 to TRBJ2-5; TRBD2 agrees at 13 bases. V gave up 6 bases and J gave up 5 bases; unmatched junction bases: 9. The CDR3 runs to 16 residues. Germline loops: CDR1 MNHNY, CDR2 SVGAGI (reference sequence).

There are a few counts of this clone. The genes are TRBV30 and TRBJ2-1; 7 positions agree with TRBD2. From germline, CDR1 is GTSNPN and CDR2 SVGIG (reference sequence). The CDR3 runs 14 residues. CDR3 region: CALDPRGSRNEQFF. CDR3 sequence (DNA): TGTGCTTTGGACCCCCGCGGGAGCCGCAATGAGCAGTTCTTC.

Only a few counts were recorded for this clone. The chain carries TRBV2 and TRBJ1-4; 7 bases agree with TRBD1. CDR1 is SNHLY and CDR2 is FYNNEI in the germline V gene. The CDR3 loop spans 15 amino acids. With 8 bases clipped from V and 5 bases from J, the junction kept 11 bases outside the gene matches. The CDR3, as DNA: TGTGCCAGCTCCTACTCGACAGGGATAAATGAAAAACTGTTTTTT. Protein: CASSYSTGINEKLFF.

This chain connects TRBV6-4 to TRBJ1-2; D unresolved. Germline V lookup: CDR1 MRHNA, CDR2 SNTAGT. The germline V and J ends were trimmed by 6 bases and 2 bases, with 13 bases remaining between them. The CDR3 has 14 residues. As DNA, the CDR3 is TGTGCCAGCAGCGACACTTCAGGCAACTATGGCTACACCTTC. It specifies CASSDTSGNYGYTF.

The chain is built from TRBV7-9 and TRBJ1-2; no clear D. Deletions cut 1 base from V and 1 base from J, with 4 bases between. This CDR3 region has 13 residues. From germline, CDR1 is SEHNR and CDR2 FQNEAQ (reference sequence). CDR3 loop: CASSLGLNYGYTF. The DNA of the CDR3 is TGTGCCAGCAGCTTAGGGCTTAACTATGGCTACACCTTC.

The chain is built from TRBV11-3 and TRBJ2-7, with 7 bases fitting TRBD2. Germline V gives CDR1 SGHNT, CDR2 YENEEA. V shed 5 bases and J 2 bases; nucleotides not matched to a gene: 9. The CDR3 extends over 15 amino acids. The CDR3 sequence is CASSDGGGPTYEQYF. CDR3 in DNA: TGTGCCAGCAGCGACGGGGGAGGGCCGACCTACGAGCAGTACTTC.

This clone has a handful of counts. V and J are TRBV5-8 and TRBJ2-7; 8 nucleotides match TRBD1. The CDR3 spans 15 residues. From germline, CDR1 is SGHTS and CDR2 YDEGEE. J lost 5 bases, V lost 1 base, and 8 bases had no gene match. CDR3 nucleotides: TGTGCCAGCAGCTTGAATGGACAGGGACTGAACGAGCAGTACTTC. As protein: CASSLNGQGLNEQYF.

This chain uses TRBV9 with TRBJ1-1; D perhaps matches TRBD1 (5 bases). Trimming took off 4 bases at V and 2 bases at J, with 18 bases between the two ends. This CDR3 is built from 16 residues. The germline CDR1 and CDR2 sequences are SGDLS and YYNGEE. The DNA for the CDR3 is TGTGCCAGCAGCAACCCCCCAGGCGGGGGAAACACTGAAGCTTTCTTT. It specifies CASSNPPGGGNTEAFF.

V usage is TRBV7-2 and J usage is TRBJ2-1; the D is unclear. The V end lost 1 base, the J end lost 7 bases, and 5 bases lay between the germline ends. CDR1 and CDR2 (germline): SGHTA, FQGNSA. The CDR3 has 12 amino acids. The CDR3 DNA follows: TGTGCCAGCAGCTTAGTGAGAAATGAGCAGTTCTTC. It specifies CASSLVRNEQFF.

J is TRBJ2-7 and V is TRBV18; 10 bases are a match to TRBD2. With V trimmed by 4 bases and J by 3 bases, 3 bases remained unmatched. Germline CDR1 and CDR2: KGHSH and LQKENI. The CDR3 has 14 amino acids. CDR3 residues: CASSQTSGNYEQYF. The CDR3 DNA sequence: TGTGCCAGCTCACAAACTAGCGGGAACTACGAGCAGTACTTC.

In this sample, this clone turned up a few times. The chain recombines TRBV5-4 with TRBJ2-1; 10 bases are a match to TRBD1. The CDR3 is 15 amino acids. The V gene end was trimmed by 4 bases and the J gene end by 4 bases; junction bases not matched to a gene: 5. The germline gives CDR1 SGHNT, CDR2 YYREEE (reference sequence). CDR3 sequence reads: CASSTGTGVYNEQFF. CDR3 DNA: TGTGCCAGCAGCACCGGGACAGGGGTGTACAATGAGCAGTTCTTC. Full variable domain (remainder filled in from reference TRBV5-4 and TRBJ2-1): ETGVTQSPTHLIKTRGQQVTLRCSSQSGHNTVSWYQQALGQGPQFIFQYYREEENGRGNFPPRFSGLQFPNYSSELNVNALELDDSALYLCASSTGTGVYNEQFFGPGTRLTVL.

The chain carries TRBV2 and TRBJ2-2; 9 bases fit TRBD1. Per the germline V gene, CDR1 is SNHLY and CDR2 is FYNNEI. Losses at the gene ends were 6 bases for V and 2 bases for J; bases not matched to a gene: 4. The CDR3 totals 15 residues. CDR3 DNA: TGTGCCAGCAGGTGGGACAGGGTAAACACCGGGGAGCTGTTTTTT. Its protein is CASRWDRVNTGELFF.

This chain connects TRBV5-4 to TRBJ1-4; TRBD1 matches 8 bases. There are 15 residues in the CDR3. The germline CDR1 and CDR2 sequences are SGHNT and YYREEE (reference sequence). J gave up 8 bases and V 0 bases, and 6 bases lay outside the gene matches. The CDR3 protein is CASSLDQGAEEKLFF. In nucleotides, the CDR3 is TGTGCCAGCAGCTTGGATCAGGGGGCGGAAGAAAAACTGTTTTTT.

CDR3 nucleotides: TGTGCCACCAGCCCCCCTTTCGCGGTCGGGGGGACAGATACGCAGTATTTT. Encoded protein: CATSPPFAVGGTDTQYF. The V and J genes are TRBV15 and TRBJ2-3; 7 nucleotides align to TRBD2. With 5 bases clipped from V and 3 bases from J, the junction kept 14 bases outside the gene matches. Germline CDR1 LNHNV, CDR2 YYDKDF (reference sequence). This CDR3 contains 17 residues.

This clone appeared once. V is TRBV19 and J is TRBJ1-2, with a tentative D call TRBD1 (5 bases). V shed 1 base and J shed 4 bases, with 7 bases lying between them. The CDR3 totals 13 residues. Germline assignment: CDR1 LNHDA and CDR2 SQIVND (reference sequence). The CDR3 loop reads CASSIGGSYGYTF. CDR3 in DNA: TGTGCCAGTAGTATAGGGGGCAGCTATGGCTACACCTTC. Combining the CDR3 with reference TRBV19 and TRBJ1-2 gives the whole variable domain DGGITQSPKYLFRKEGQNVTLSCEQNLNHDAMYWYRQDPGQGLRLIYYSQIVNDFQKGDIAEGYSVSREKKESFPLTVTSAQKNPTAFYLCASSIGGSYGYTFGSGTRLTVV.

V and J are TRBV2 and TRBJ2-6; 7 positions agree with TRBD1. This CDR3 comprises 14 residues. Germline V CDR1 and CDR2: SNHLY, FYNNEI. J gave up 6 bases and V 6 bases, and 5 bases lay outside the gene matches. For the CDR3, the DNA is TGTGCCAGCAGGAGGGACAGCTCGGCCAACGTCCTGACTTTC. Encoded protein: CASRRDSSANVLTF.

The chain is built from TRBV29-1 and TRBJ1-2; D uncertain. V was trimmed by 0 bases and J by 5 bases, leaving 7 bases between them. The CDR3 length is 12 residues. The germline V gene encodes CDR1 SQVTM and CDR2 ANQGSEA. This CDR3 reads CSVEEKEYGYTF. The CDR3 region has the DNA TGCAGCGTTGAAGAAAAGGAGTATGGCTACACCTTC.

The chain's CDR3 is CASRTGRMNTEAFF. The CDR3 nucleotides are TGTGCCAGCCGAACGGGGAGGATGAACACTGAAGCTTTCTTT. The V gene is TRBV5-8, the J gene TRBJ1-1; D remains unclear. This CDR3 is built from 14 residues. Germline V CDR1 and CDR2: SGHTS, YDEGEE. Trimming removed 7 bases at V and 0 bases at J, with 13 bases between.

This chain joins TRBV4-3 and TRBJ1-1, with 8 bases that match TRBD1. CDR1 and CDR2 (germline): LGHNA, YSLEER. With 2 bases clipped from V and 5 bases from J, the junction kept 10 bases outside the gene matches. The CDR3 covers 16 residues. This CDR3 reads CASSQLAGGLRTEAFF. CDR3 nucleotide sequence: TGCGCCAGCAGCCAACTAGCAGGGGGCTTACGAACTGAAGCTTTCTTT.